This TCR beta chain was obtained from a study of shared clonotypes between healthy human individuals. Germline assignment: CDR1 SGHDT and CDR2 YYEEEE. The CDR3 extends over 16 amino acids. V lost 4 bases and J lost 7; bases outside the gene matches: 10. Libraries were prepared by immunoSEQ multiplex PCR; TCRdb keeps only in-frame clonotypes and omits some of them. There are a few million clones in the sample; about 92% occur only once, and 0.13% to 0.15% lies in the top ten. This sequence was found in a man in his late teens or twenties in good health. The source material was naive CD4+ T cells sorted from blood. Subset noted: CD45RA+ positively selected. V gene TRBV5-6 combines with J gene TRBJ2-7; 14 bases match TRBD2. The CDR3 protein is CASSEMTSGRAVEQYF. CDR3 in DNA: TGTGCCAGCAGCGAAATGACTAGCGGGAGGGCGGTAGAGCAGTACTTC. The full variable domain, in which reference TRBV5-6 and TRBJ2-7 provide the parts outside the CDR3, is DAGVTQSPTHLIKTRGQQVTLRCSPKSGHDTVSWYQQALGQGPQFIFQYYEEEERQRGNFPDRFSGHQFPNYSSELNVNALLLGDSALYLCASSEMTSGRAVEQYFGPGTRLTVT.